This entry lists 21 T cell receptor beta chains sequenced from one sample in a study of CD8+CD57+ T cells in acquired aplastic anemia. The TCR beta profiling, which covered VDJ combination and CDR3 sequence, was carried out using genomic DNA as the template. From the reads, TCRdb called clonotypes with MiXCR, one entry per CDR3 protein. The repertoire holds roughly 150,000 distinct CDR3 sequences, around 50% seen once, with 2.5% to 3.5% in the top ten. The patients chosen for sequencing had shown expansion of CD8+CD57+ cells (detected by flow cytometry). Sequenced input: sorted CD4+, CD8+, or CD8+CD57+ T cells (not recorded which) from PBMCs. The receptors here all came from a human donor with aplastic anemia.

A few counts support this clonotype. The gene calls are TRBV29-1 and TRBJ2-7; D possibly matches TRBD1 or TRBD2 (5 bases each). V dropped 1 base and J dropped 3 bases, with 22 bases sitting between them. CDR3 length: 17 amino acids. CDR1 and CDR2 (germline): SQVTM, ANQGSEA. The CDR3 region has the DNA TGCAGCGTTGAAGCCCCTTCACAGGCGGGTAGAGGCTACGAGCAGTACTTC. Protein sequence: CSVEAPSQAGRGYEQYF.

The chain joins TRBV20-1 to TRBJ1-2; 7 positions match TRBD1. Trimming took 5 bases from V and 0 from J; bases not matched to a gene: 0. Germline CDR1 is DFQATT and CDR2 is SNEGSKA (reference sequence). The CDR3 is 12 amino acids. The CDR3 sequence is CSAGQANYGYTF. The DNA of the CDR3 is TGCAGTGCTGGACAGGCTAACTATGGCTACACCTTC.

CDR3 bases: TGTGCCAGCACCGACAGGGCCACTTTCTATGGCTACACCTTC. This encodes CASTDRATFYGYTF. This rearrangement joins TRBV28 to TRBJ1-2; the match to TRBD1 covers 7 bases. The V segment lost 7 bases and the J segment 4 bases; nucleotides outside the gene matches: 9. The germline V gene has CDR1 MDHEN and CDR2 SYDVKM. This CDR3 has 14 amino acids.

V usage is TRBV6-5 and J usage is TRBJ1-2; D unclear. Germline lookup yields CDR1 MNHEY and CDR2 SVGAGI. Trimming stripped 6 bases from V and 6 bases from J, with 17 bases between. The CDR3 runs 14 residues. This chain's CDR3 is CASSLVDGRDGYTF. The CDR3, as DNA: TGTGCCAGCAGCTTAGTCGACGGACGGGATGGCTACACCTTC.

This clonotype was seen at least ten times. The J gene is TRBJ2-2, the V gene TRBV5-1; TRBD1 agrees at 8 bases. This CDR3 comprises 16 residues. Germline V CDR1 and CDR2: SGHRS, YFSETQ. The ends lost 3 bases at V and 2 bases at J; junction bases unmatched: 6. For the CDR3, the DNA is TGCGCCAGCAGCTGGGAGGACAGGGCTAACACCGGGGAGCTGTTTTTT. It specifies CASSWEDRANTGELFF.

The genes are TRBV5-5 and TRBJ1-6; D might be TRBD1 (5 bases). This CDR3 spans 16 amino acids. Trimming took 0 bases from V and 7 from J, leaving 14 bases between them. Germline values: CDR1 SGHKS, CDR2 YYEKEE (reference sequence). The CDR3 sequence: CASSLEWGFSNSPLHF. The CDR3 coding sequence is TGTGCCAGCAGCTTGGAGTGGGGGTTCAGCAATTCACCCCTCCACTTT.

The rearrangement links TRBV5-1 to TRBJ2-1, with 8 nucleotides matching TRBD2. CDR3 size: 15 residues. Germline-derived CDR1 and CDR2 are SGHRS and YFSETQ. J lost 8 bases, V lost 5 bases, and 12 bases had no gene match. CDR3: CASSLTSGGADEQFF. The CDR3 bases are TGCGCCAGCAGTCTTACTAGCGGAGGAGCGGATGAGCAGTTCTTC.

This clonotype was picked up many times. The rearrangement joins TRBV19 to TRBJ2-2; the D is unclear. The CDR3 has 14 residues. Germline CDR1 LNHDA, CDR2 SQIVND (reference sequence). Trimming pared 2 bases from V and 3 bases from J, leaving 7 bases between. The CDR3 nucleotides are TGTGCCAGTAGTATACAGGCATACACCGGGGAGCTGTTTTTT. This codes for CASSIQAYTGELFF. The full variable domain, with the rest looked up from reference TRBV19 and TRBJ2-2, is DGGITQSPKYLFRKEGQNVTLSCEQNLNHDAMYWYRQDPGQGLRLIYYSQIVNDFQKGDIAEGYSVSREKKESFPLTVTSAQKNPTAFYLCASSIQAYTGELFFGEGSRLTVL.

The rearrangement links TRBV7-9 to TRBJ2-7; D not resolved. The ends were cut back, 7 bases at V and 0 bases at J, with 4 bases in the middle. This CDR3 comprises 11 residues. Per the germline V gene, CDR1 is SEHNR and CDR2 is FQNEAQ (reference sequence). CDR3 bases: TGTGCCAGCAACTCCTCCTACGAGCAGTACTTC. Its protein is CASNSSYEQYF.

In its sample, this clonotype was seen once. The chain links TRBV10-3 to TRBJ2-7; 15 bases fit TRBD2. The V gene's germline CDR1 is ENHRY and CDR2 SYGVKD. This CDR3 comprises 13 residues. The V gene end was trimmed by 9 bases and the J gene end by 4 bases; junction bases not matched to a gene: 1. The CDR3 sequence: CAMGTSGRYEQYF. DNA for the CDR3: TGTGCCATGGGGACTAGCGGGAGGTACGAGCAGTACTTC.

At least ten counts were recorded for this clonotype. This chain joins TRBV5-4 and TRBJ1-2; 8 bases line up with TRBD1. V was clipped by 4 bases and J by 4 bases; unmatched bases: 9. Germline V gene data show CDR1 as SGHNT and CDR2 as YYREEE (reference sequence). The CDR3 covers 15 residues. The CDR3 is CASSTRGQGAYGYTF. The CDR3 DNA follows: TGTGCCAGCAGCACCCGTGGACAGGGAGCCTATGGCTACACCTTC.

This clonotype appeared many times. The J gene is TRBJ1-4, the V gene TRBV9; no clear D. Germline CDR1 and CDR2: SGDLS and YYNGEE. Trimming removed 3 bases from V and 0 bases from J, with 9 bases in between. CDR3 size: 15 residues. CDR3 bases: TGTGCCAGCAGCGGAGGACCTGCAACTAATGAAAAACTGTTTTTT. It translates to CASSGGPATNEKLFF.

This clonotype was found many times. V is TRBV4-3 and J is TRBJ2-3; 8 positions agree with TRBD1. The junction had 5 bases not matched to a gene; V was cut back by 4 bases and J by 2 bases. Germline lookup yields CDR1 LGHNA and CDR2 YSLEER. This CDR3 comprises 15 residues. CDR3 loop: CASSPGDRTTDTQYF. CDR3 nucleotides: TGCGCCAGCAGCCCAGGGGACAGGACCACAGATACGCAGTATTTT.

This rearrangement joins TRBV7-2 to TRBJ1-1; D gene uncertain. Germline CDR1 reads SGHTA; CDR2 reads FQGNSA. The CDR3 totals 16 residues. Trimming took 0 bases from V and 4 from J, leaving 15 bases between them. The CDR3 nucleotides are TGTGCCAGCAGCTTAGCGTCCCCCGGGTCGGGCACTGAAGCTTTCTTT. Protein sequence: CASSLASPGSGTEAFF.

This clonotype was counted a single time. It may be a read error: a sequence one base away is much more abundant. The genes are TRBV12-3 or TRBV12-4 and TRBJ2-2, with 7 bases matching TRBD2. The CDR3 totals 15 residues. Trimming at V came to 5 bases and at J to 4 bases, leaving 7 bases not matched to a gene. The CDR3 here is CASSRGRASTGELFF. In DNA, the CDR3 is TGTGCCAGCAGTCGAGGGAGGGCGAGCACCGGGGAGCTGTTTTTT.

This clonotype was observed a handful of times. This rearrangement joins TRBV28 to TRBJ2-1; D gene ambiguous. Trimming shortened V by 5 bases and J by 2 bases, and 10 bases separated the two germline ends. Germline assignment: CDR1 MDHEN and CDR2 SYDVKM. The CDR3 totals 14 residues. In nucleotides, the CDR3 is TGTGCCAGCAGTAGTCAACGAACCTACAATGAGCAGTTCTTC. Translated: CASSSQRTYNEQFF. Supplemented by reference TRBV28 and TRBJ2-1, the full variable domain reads DVKVTQSSRYLVKRTGEKVFLECVQDMDHENMFWYRQDPGLGLRLIYFSYDVKMKEKGDIPEGYSVSREKKERFSLILESASTNQTSMYLCASSSQRTYNEQFFGPGTRLTVL.

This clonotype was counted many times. The CDR3 reads CSAPPGAGTDTQYF. The CDR3 DNA reads TGCAGTGCCCCGCCCGGGGCGGGAACAGATACGCAGTATTTT. This chain joins TRBV20-1 and TRBJ2-3; D possibly corresponds to TRBD2 (6 bases). There are 14 residues in the CDR3. V lost 6 bases to trimming and J lost 3 bases, with 16 bases between them. Germline assignment: CDR1 DFQATT and CDR2 SNEGSKA (reference sequence).

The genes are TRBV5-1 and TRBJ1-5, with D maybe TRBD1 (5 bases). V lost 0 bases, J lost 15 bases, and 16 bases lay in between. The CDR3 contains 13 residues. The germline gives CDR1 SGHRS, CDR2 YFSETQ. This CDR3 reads CASSLDLGDARHF. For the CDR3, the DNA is TGCGCCAGCAGCTTGGACCTCGGGGACGCCAGGCATTTT. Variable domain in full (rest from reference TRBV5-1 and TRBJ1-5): KAGVTQTPRYLIKTRGQQVTLSCSPISGHRSVSWYQQTPGQGLQFLFEYFSETQRNKGNFPGRFSGRQFSNSRSEMNVSTLELGDSALYLCASSLDLGDARHFGDGTRLSIL.

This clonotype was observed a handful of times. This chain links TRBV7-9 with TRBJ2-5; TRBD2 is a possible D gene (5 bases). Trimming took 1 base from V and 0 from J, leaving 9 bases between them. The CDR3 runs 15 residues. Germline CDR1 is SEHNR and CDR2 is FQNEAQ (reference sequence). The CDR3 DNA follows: TGTGCCAGCAGCTTAGGAAGCGGCAACCAAGAGACCCAGTACTTC. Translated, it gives CASSLGSGNQETQYF.

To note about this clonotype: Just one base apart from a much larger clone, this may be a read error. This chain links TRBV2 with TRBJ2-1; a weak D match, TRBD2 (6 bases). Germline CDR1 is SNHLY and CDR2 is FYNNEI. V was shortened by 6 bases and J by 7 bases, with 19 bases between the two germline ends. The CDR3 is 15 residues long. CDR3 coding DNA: TGTGCCAGCAGAGTAACGGGAGTTACCATGAATGAGCAGTTCTTC. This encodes CASRVTGVTMNEQFF. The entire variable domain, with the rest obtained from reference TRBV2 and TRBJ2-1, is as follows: EPEVTQTPSHQVTQMGQEVILRCVPISNHLYFYWYRQILGQKVEFLVSFYNNEISEKSEIFDDQFSVERPDGSNFTLKIRSTKLEDSAMYFCASRVTGVTMNEQFFGPGTRLTVL.

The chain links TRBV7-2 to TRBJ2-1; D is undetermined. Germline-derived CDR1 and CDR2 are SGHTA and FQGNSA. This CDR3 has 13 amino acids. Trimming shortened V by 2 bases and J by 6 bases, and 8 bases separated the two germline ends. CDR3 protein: CASSLLTFNEQFF. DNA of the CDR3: TGTGCCAGCAGCTTACTGACCTTCAATGAGCAGTTCTTC. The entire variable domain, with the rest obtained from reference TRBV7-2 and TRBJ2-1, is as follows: GAGVSQSPSNKVTEKGKDVELRCDPISGHTALYWYRQSLGQGLEFLIYFQGNSAPDKSGLPSDRFSAERTGGSVSTLTIQRTQQEDSAVYLCASSLLTFNEQFFGPGTRLTVL.